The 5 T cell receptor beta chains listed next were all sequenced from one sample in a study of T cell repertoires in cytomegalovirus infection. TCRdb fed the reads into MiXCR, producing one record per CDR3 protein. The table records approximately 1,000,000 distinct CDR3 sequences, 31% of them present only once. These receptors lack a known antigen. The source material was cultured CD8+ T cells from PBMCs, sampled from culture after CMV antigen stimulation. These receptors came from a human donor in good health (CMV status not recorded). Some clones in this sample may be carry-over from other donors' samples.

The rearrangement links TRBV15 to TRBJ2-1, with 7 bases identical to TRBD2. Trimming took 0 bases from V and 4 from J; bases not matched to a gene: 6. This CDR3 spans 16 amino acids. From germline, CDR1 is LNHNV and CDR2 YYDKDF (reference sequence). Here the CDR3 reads CATSRDQSGVYNEQFF. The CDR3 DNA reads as TGTGCCACCAGCAGAGATCAAAGCGGGGTGTACAATGAGCAGTTCTTC.

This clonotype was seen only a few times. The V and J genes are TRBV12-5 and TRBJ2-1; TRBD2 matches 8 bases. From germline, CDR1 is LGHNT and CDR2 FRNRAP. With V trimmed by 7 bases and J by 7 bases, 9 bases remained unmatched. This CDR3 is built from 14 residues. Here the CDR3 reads CASANGGAANEQFF. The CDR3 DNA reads TGTGCTAGTGCCAACGGGGGGGCGGCGAATGAGCAGTTCTTC.

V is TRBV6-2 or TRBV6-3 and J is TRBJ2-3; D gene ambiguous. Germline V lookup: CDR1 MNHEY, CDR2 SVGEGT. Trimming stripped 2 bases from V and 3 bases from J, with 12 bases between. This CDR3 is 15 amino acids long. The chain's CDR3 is CASSYPPEGTDTQYF. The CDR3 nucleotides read TGTGCCAGCAGTTACCCCCCGGAAGGGACAGATACGCAGTATTTT.

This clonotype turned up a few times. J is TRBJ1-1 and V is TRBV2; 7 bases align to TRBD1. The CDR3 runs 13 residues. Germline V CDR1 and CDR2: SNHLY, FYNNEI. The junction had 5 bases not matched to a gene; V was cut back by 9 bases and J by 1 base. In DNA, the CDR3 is TGTGCCAGTCCAGGGGGACAGAACACTGAAGCTTTCTTT. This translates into CASPGGQNTEAFF.

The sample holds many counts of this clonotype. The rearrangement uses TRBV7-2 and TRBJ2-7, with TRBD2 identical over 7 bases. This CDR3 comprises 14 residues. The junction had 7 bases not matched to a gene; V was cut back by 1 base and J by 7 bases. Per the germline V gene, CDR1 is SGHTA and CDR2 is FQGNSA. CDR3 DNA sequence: TGTGCCAGCAGCTTAGGGAGCGGGGAGATAGAGCAGTACGTC. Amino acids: CASSLGSGEIEQYV.